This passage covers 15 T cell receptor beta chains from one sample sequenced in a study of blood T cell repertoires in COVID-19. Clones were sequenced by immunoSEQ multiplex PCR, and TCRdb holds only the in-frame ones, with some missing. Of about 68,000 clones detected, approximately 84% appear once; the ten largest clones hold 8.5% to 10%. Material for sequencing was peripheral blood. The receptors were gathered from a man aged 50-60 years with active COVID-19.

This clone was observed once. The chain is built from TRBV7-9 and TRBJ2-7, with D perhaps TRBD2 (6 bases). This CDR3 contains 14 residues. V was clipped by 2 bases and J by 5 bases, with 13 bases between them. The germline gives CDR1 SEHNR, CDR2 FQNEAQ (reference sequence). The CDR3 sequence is CASSLTPGRNEQYF. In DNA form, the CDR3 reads TGTGCCAGCAGCTTAACGCCGGGGAGGAACGAGCAGTACTTC.

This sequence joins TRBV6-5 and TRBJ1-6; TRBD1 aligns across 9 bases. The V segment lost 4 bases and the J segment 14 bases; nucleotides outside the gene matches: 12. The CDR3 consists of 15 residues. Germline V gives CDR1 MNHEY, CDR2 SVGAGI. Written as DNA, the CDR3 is TGTGCCAGCAGTTTACGGACAGGGGCCACCTCCACCCTCCACTTT. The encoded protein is CASSLRTGATSTLHF.

The CDR3 DNA follows: TGTGCCAGCAGCTCGCGGACTAGCGGGAGTGGAGAGACCCAGTACTTC. As protein: CASSSRTSGSGETQYF. The rearrangement joins TRBV5-4 to TRBJ2-5, with TRBD2 matching over 13 bases. J gave up 4 bases and V 3 bases, and 6 bases lay outside the gene matches. The CDR3 has 16 residues. Germline CDR1 is SGHNT and CDR2 is YYREEE (reference sequence).

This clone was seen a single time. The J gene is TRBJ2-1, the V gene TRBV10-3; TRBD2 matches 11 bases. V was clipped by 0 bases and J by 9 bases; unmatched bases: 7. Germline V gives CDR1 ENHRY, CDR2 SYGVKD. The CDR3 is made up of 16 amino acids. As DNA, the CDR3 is TGTGCCATCAGTGAGTCTAATAGCGGGAGGGCCTTTGAGCAGTTCTTC. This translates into CAISESNSGRAFEQFF.

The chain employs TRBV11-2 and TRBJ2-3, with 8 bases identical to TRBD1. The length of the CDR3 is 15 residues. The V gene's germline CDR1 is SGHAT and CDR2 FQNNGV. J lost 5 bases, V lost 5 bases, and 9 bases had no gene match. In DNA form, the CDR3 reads TGTGCCAGCAGCACCCGGACAGGGTCAGGAGATACGCAGTATTTT. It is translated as CASSTRTGSGDTQYF.

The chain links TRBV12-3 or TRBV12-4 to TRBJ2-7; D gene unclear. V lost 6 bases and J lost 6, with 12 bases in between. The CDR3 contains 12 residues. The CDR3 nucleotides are TGTGCCAGCAGGAGTGAGACACTCGAGCAGTACTTC. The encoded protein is CASRSETLEQYF.

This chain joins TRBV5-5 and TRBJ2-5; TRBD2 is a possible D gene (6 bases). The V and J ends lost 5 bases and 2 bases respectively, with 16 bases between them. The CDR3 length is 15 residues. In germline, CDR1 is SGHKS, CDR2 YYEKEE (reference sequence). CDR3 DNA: TGTGCCAGCAGTTTCGGAGGGAATAGACAAGAGACCCAGTACTTC. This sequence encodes CASSFGGNRQETQYF.

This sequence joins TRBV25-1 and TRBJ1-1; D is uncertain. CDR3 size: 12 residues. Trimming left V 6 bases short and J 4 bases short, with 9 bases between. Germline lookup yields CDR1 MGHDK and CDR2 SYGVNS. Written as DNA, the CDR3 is TGTGCCAGCAGGGGGAGTGGCACTGAAGCTTTCTTT. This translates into CASRGSGTEAFF.

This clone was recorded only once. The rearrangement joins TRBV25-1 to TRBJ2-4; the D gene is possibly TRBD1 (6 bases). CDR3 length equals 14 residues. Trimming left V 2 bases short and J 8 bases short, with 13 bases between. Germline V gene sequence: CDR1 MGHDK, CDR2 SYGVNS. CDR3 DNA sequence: TGTGCCAGCAGTGAACCCGGGACAATAGACATTCAGTACTTC. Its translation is CASSEPGTIDIQYF.

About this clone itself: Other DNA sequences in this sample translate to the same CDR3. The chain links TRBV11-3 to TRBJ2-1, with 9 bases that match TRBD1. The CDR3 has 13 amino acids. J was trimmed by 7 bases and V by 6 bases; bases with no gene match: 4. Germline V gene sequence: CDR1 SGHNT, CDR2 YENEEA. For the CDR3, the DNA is TGTGCCAGCAGTCTAGGACAGGGGAATGAGCAGTTCTTC. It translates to CASSLGQGNEQFF.

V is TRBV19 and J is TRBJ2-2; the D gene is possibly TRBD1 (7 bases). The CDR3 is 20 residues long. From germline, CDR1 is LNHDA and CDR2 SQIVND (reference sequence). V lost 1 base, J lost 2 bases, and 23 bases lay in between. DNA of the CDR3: TGTGCCAGTAGTATAGTGGCAGGGGGGAGTGGGTCAACTAACACCGGGGAGCTGTTTTTT. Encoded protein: CASSIVAGGSGSTNTGELFF.

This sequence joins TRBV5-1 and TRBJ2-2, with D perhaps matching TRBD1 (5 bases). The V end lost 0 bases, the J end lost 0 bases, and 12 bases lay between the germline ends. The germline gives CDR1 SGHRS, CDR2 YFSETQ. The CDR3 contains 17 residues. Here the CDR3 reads CASSLDPGRANTGELFF. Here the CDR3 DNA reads TGCGCCAGCAGCTTGGATCCGGGCAGGGCGAACACCGGGGAGCTGTTTTTT.

The CDR3 nucleotides read TGTGCCAGCAGTATCTCGTATGAGCAGTTCTTC. Encoded protein: CASSISYEQFF. The chain combines TRBV28 with TRBJ2-1; D is uncertain. Germline-derived CDR1 and CDR2 are MDHEN and SYDVKM. The CDR3 covers 11 residues. V shed 5 bases and J shed 8 bases, with 7 bases lying between them.

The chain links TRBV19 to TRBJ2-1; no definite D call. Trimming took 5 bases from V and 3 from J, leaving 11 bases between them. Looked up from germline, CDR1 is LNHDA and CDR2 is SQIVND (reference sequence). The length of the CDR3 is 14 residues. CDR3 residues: CASSPGMLYNEQFF. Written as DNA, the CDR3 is TGTGCCAGTAGTCCGGGTATGCTCTACAATGAGCAGTTCTTC.

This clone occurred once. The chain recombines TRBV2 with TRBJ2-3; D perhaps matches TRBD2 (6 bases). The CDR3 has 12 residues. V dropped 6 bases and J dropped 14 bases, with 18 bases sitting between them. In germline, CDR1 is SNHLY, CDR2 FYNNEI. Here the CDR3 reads CASSPTSPGVYF. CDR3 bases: TGTGCCAGCAGCCCTACTAGCCCCGGCGTGTATTTT.